This passage covers 16 T cell receptor beta chains from one sample sequenced in a study of T cell repertoires in cytomegalovirus infection. These receptors' targets are unknown. TCRdb used MiXCR to reprocess the reads, holding one entry per CDR3 protein. The data contain about 280,000 distinct CDR3 sequences, roughly 21% of them seen just once; the ten biggest clones take up approximately 20%. Here the sequenced sample was cultured PBMCs, taken from culture after CMV antigen stimulation. Every receptor here comes from a human donor in good health (CMV status not recorded). Some clones in this sample may be carry-over from other donors' samples.

This clonotype was counted only a few times. CDR3 nucleotide sequence: TGTGCCAGCTCACCACCCACTAGCGGGGAGCGCCCAGATACGCAGTATTTT. This encodes CASSPPTSGERPDTQYF. This chain joins TRBV18 and TRBJ2-3; 10 bases fit TRBD2. The CDR3 covers 17 residues. V lost 0 bases and J lost 4; bases outside the gene matches: 7. Germline loops: CDR1 KGHSH, CDR2 LQKENI.

The chain links TRBV27 to TRBJ1-2; 7 bases are a match to TRBD1. This CDR3 region has 13 residues. Germline V CDR1 and CDR2: MNHEY, SMNVEV (reference sequence). The V and J ends lost 5 bases and 8 bases, in that order; junction bases with no gene match: 8. In DNA, the CDR3 is TGTGCCAGCAGTGTAAGGACAGGTGGAGGCTACACCTTC. The encoded protein is CASSVRTGGGYTF.

J is TRBJ2-1 and V is TRBV11-2, with TRBD2 matching over 9 bases. The CDR3 is 16 residues long. J was trimmed by 7 bases and V by 0 bases; bases with no gene match: 7. Germline V gene lookup returns CDR1 SGHAT and CDR2 FQNNGV. The CDR3 loop reads CASSLERLAASNEQFF. CDR3 coding DNA: TGTGCCAGCAGCTTAGAGCGACTAGCGGCATCTAATGAGCAGTTCTTC.

In its sample, this clonotype was seen a few times. The V call is TRBV4-3, the J call TRBJ2-3; D not resolved. The CDR3 spans 14 residues. V lost 6 bases, J lost 2 bases, and 12 bases lay in between. Germline CDR1 reads LGHNA; CDR2 reads YSLEER. The CDR3 DNA reads as TGCGCCAGCAGTCAAACGACCTTCACAGATACGCAGTATTTT. Translating gives CASSQTTFTDTQYF.

This clonotype was detected many times. This chain joins TRBV28 and TRBJ1-2; D not certain. The germline V gene encodes CDR1 MDHEN and CDR2 SYDVKM. Deletions cut 2 bases from V and 3 bases from J, with 10 bases between. The CDR3 sequence is 14 residues long. The CDR3 region has the DNA TGTGCCAGCAGTTTAAGAGGGATGGACTATGGCTACACCTTC. This encodes CASSLRGMDYGYTF.

This chain uses TRBV6-2 or TRBV6-3 with TRBJ1-4; no clear D gene. V was clipped by 6 bases and J by 5 bases, with 28 bases between them. Germline assignment: CDR1 MNHEY and CDR2 SVGEGT. The CDR3 loop spans 19 amino acids. The CDR3 bases are TGTGCCAGCAGCCCGGCCCTAAGAGATCTCTCCTCCTTCAATGAAAAACTGTTTTTT. This sequence encodes CASSPALRDLSSFNEKLFF.

This sequence joins TRBV27 and TRBJ2-5; D remains unclear. V was cut by 5 bases and J by 5 bases, with 12 bases left in between. Germline loops: CDR1 MNHEY, CDR2 SMNVEV (reference sequence). The CDR3 runs 13 residues. The chain's CDR3 is CASSISVAETQYF. In nucleotides, the CDR3 is TGTGCCAGCAGTATAAGCGTCGCGGAGACCCAGTACTTC.

The V call is TRBV6-1, the J call TRBJ2-7, with TRBD1 identical over 9 bases. This CDR3 comprises 13 residues. The germline CDR1 and CDR2 sequences are MNHNS and SASEGT. The J segment lost 5 bases and the V segment lost 5 bases, leaving 4 bases of the junction unmatched. The CDR3 region is CASSRRTGDEQYV. The DNA of the CDR3 is TGTGCCAGCAGTCGGCGGACAGGGGACGAGCAGTACGTC.

This chain uses TRBV7-9 with TRBJ2-1, with D unclear. Germline CDR1 SEHNR, CDR2 FQNEAQ (reference sequence). Between the trimmed V and J ends, which lost 3 bases and 1 base, there was a span of 7 bases. This CDR3 is built from 14 residues. CDR3 sequence (DNA): TGTGCCAGCAGCTTTGGCAATTCCTACAATGAGCAGTTCTTC. It specifies CASSFGNSYNEQFF.

The chain is built from TRBV13 and TRBJ1-3; no reliable D call. The V and J ends lost 4 bases and 0 bases respectively, with 10 bases between them. Germline values: CDR1 PRHDT, CDR2 FYEKMQ (reference sequence). The CDR3 extends over 15 amino acids. CDR3 nucleotide sequence: TGTGCCAGCAGCTCGATGATGAGCTCTGGAAACACCATATATTTT. The encoded protein is CASSSMMSSGNTIYF.

This clonotype was seen repeatedly, ten times or more. The rearrangement links TRBV7-9 to TRBJ2-7; a possible D gene is TRBD2 (5 bases). Trimming shortened V by 1 base and J by 7 bases, and 20 bases separated the two germline ends. The CDR3 spans 16 residues. Germline CDR1 and CDR2: SEHNR and FQNEAQ (reference sequence). Written as DNA, the CDR3 is TGTGCCAGCAGCTTAGGTGGCGGGCTAGAGGTGGGGGAGCAGTACGTC. Its translation: CASSLGGGLEVGEQYV.

This clonotype showed up many times. This chain connects TRBV12-3 or TRBV12-4 to TRBJ2-3; 12 bases agree with TRBD2. J was trimmed by 4 bases and V by 5 bases; bases with no gene match: 7. The CDR3 consists of 16 residues. The chain's CDR3 is CASSPPTSGRPDTQYF. CDR3 nucleotides: TGTGCCAGCAGTCCACCGACTAGCGGGAGACCAGATACGCAGTATTTT.

This clonotype appeared a few times. The V gene is TRBV20-1, the J gene TRBJ2-4, with 14 bases matching TRBD2. Germline values: CDR1 DFQATT, CDR2 SNEGSKA (reference sequence). CDR3 size: 14 residues. V was clipped by 3 bases and J by 8 bases; unmatched bases: 3. Here the CDR3 reads CSARPGLAGDIQYF. CDR3 nucleotide sequence: TGCAGTGCTAGGCCGGGACTAGCGGGAGACATTCAGTACTTC.

The rearrangement links TRBV7-8 to TRBJ2-5, with D hard to call. Trimming shortened V by 6 bases and J by 5 bases, and 7 bases separated the two germline ends. Per the germline V gene, CDR1 is SGHVS and CDR2 is FQNEAQ. The CDR3 has 11 residues. CDR3 coding DNA: TGTGCCAGCAGGGAAGAGGAGACCCAGTACTTC. Its translation is CASREEETQYF.

This clonotype came up a few times. V usage is TRBV29-1 and J usage is TRBJ1-2; D ambiguous. Looked up from germline, CDR1 is SQVTM and CDR2 is ANQGSEA. The V gene lost 4 bases and the J gene lost 8 bases, with 5 bases spanning the gap. The CDR3 contains 9 residues. CDR3 sequence (DNA): TGCAGCGTTGTTCAAGGCTACACCTTC. This gives the protein CSVVQGYTF. Complete variable domain (other parts from reference TRBV29-1 and TRBJ1-2): SAVISQKPSRDICQRGTSLTIQCQVDSQVTMMFWYRQQPGQSLTLIATANQGSEATYESGFVIDKFPISRPNLTFSTLTVSNMSPEDSSIYLCSVVQGYTFGSGTRLTVV.

This clonotype was seen a few times. The rearrangement joins TRBV10-3 to TRBJ1-2; no clear D gene. Germline CDR1 and CDR2: ENHRY and SYGVKD. Trimming pared 0 bases from V and 2 bases from J, leaving 7 bases between. The CDR3 runs to 14 residues. In DNA, the CDR3 is TGTGCCATCAGTGAGTCCCCAGGAAACTATGGCTACACCTTC. As protein: CAISESPGNYGYTF.